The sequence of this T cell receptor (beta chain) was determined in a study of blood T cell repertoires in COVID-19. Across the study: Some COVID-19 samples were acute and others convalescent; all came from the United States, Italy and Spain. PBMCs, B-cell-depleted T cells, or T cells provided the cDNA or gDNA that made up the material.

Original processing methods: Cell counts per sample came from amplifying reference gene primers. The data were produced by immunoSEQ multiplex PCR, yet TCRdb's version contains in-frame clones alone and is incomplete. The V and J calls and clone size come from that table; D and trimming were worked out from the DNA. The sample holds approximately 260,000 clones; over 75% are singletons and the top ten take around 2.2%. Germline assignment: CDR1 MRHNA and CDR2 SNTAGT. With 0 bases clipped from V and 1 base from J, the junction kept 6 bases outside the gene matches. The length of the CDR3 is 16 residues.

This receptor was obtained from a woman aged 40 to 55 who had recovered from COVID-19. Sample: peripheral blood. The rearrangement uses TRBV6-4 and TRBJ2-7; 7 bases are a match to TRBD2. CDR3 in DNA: TGTGCCAGCAGTGACTCCGTAGGAGCGGGGTCCTACGAGCAGTACTTC. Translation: CASSDSVGAGSYEQYF.